The 2 T cell receptor beta chains given below trace back to one sample, sequenced in a study of blood T cell repertoires in COVID-19. Sequencing used immunoSEQ multiplex PCR; TCRdb keeps in-frame clones, though not all of them. The table has approximately 140,000 clones, approximately 90% seen once. Specimen: peripheral blood. The source is a human donor in a cohort sampled during active COVID-19.

V and J are TRBV29-1 and TRBJ2-1; D gene ambiguous. The CDR3 is made up of 12 amino acids. V lost 4 bases and J 6 bases, leaving 10 bases between the germline ends. The germline V gene has CDR1 SQVTM and CDR2 ANQGSEA. The CDR3 DNA is TGCAGCGTTGTACAGCAGGCCAATGAGCAGTTCTTC. This translates into CSVVQQANEQFF.

This clone was observed a few times. This rearrangement joins TRBV4-3 to TRBJ2-1, with 9 bases aligning to TRBD2. The germline gives CDR1 LGHNA, CDR2 YSLEER. V shed 1 base, J shed 6 bases, and the junction held 7 bases outside the gene matches. This CDR3 region has 16 residues. CDR3 region: CASSQGLAGGINEQFF. DNA of the CDR3: TGCGCCAGCAGCCAAGGATTGGCGGGGGGGATCAATGAGCAGTTCTTC.